The 16 T cell receptor beta chains reported below all come from one sample, sequenced in a study of blood T cell repertoires in COVID-19. Sequenced by immunoSEQ multiplex PCR; TCRdb stores in-frame clones only, minus some. The sample holds 200,000 to 250,000 clones; less than 85% are singletons and the top ten take 3% to 4%. The sequencing input was peripheral blood. These receptors were taken from a woman older than 75 with acute or convalescent COVID-19.

V usage is TRBV3-1 (or the pseudogene TRBV3-2) and J usage is TRBJ2-7; 8 bases match TRBD2. Germline V CDR1 and CDR2: LGHDT, YNNKEL (reference sequence). The CDR3 length is 15 residues. V shed 4 bases and J 3 bases; nucleotides not matched to a gene: 8. The CDR3 sequence is CASSPAGGALYEQYF. In DNA form, the CDR3 reads TGTGCCAGCAGCCCGGCCGGGGGGGCCCTCTACGAGCAGTACTTC.

The chain uses TRBV29-1 and TRBJ2-7; 12 nucleotides agree with TRBD1. The CDR3 contains 14 residues. After removal of 6 bases from V and 7 bases from J, the junction contained 10 bases not matched to a gene. Germline V lookup: CDR1 SQVTM, CDR2 ANQGSEA. CDR3 sequence (DNA): TGCAGCGTGGCTCCGGGACAGGGGGCTAGAGAGCAGTACTTC. Encoded protein: CSVAPGQGAREQYF.

The rearrangement links TRBV9 to TRBJ2-3, with TRBD1 matching over 7 bases. The V segment lost 4 bases and the J segment 1 base; nucleotides outside the gene matches: 3. The germline CDR1 and CDR2 sequences are SGDLS and YYNGEE. The CDR3 runs 14 residues. The CDR3 here is CASSRTGRTDTQYF. The CDR3, as DNA: TGTGCCAGCAGCCGGACAGGCCGCACAGATACGCAGTATTTT.

This chain joins TRBV12-3 or TRBV12-4 and TRBJ2-5; no clear D. V was clipped by 6 bases and J by 5 bases, with 10 bases between them. This CDR3 has 12 amino acids. CDR3 DNA: TGTGCCAGCAGCCGTGTCCGGGAGACCCAGTACTTC. Translating it yields CASSRVRETQYF.

The chain combines TRBV28 with TRBJ1-1, with a weak D call TRBD1 (6 bases). Germline CDR1 reads MDHEN; CDR2 reads SYDVKM. Between the trimmed V and J ends, which lost 3 bases and 0 bases, there was a span of 11 bases. The CDR3 spans 15 residues. The CDR3 region is CASSLPGAMNTEAFF. CDR3 in DNA: TGTGCCAGCAGTTTGCCAGGGGCCATGAACACTGAAGCTTTCTTT.

This clone was observed a handful of times. The chain recombines TRBV4-3 with TRBJ1-6; 7 nucleotides align to TRBD1. The V gene end was trimmed by 4 bases and the J gene end by 5 bases; junction bases not matched to a gene: 11. The CDR3 consists of 17 residues. Germline CDR1 reads LGHNA; CDR2 reads YSLEER. CDR3 region: CASSPNTATGHNSPLHF. In DNA, the CDR3 is TGCGCCAGCAGCCCTAACACGGCGACAGGGCATAATTCACCCCTCCACTTT.

V is TRBV5-4 and J is TRBJ2-1; a possible D gene is TRBD2 (5 bases). CDR1 SGHNT and CDR2 YYREEE come from the germline V gene (reference sequence). The CDR3 consists of 15 residues. Trimming shortened V by 4 bases and J by 7 bases, and 18 bases separated the two germline ends. CDR3 residues: CASSLDSRRNNEQFF. CDR3 coding DNA: TGTGCCAGCAGCCTGGACTCCCGTAGAAATAATGAGCAGTTCTTC.

V and J are TRBV11-2 and TRBJ2-7; D unclear. CDR3 size: 15 residues. Trimming left V 0 bases short and J 2 bases short, with 11 bases between. Germline-derived CDR1 and CDR2 are SGHAT and FQNNGV. The CDR3 loop is CASSLEQVATYEQYF. CDR3 DNA: TGTGCCAGCAGCTTAGAGCAGGTGGCCACCTACGAGCAGTACTTC.

The V and J genes are TRBV2 and TRBJ2-5, with 12 bases lining up with TRBD1. Trimming removed 6 bases from V and 4 bases from J; junction bases left unmatched: 6. The germline CDR1 and CDR2 sequences are SNHLY and FYNNEI. This CDR3 has 15 residues. CDR3 sequence reads: CASSAGQGAGETQYF. The CDR3 region has the DNA TGTGCCAGCAGCGCGGGACAGGGGGCGGGAGAGACCCAGTACTTC.

A single count supports this clone. The chain uses TRBV5-4 and TRBJ2-1; 11 nucleotides agree with TRBD2. V shed 5 bases, J shed 8 bases, and the junction held 9 bases outside the gene matches. The V gene's germline CDR1 is SGHNT and CDR2 YYREEE (reference sequence). The CDR3 is made up of 15 amino acids. The CDR3 loop is CASRSDLAGGDEQFF. The CDR3 DNA is TGTGCCAGCAGATCCGATCTAGCGGGGGGCGATGAGCAGTTCTTC. Full variable domain (outside the CDR3, taken from reference TRBV5-4 and TRBJ2-1): ETGVTQSPTHLIKTRGQQVTLRCSSQSGHNTVSWYQQALGQGPQFIFQYYREEENGRGNFPPRFSGLQFPNYSSELNVNALELDDSALYLCASRSDLAGGDEQFFGPGTRLTVL.

The chain combines TRBV14 with TRBJ2-7; D is possibly TRBD1 (6 bases). Germline V gives CDR1 SGHDN, CDR2 FVKESK. V lost 1 base and J lost 5, with 15 bases in between. CDR3 size: 15 residues. The CDR3 loop reads CASSQVVGARNEQYF. In nucleotides, the CDR3 is TGTGCCAGCAGCCAAGTTGTGGGGGCGCGGAACGAGCAGTACTTC.

V usage is TRBV3-1 (or the pseudogene TRBV3-2) and J usage is TRBJ2-1; TRBD1 agrees at 11 bases. Germline CDR1 and CDR2: LGHDT and YNNKEL (reference sequence). The ends lost 2 bases at V and 9 bases at J; junction bases unmatched: 6. The length of the CDR3 is 15 residues. CDR3 nucleotide sequence: TGTGCCAGCAGCCAAACTAGGACAGGGGGCAGTGAGCAGTTCTTC. The encoded protein is CASSQTRTGGSEQFF.

For the CDR3, the DNA is TGTGCCAGTAGGAACCGGGGTTCGGGTGGCTACACCTTC. It is translated as CASRNRGSGGYTF. This chain links TRBV19 with TRBJ1-2, with no clear D. The CDR3 contains 13 residues. The germline V gene encodes CDR1 LNHDA and CDR2 SQIVND (reference sequence). The V gene lost 6 bases and the J gene lost 7 bases, with 15 bases spanning the gap.

The chain carries TRBV28 and TRBJ1-4; 7 bases match TRBD1. Germline V gives CDR1 MDHEN, CDR2 SYDVKM. V trimming: 6 bases; J trimming: 7 bases; junction bases outside the gene matches: 8. CDR3 size: 14 residues. The DNA of the CDR3 is TGTGCCAGCAGCCAGGGGGGTCCGCTTGAAAAACTGTTTTTT. This encodes CASSQGGPLEKLFF.

The V and J genes are TRBV24-1 and TRBJ1-1; 7 nucleotides align to TRBD1. The CDR3 runs to 13 residues. Germline CDR1 and CDR2: KGHDR and SFDVKD. V dropped 3 bases and J dropped 7; count of bases not matched to a gene: 4. CDR3 sequence (DNA): TGTGCCACCAGTGATACAGGGGTTAGTGAAGCTTTCTTT. Its translation is CATSDTGVSEAFF.

The chain employs TRBV5-1 and TRBJ2-2; tentative D call: TRBD1 (5 bases). Deletions cut 2 bases from V and 2 bases from J, with 10 bases between. Per germline, CDR1 SGHRS and CDR2 YFSETQ. This CDR3 spans 15 amino acids. CDR3 in amino acids: CASSFATANTGELFF. CDR3 bases: TGCGCCAGCAGCTTCGCGACAGCAAACACCGGGGAGCTGTTTTTT.